The present TCR beta chain was sequenced within a study of radiation and T cells in renal cell carcinoma. Whole-study results and caveats: In blood, top tumor clones expanded by 2 weeks, shrinking by 4.

Comment on this clone: Antigen: not known.

Repertoires were generated with immunoSEQ multiplex PCR, while TCRdb's copy carries only in-frame clones and drops some. Among fewer than 150,000 clones, 88% were seen once, and the ten largest hold about 5.6%. Time point: blood 2 weeks post-SBRT. Regarding treatment: 15 Gy SBRT to primary tumor, nephrectomy 4 weeks later. The tumor was a clear cell renal cell carcinoma. The CDR3 contains 15 residues. V shed 0 bases and J shed 1 base, with 11 bases lying between them. Germline loops: CDR1 SGHRS, CDR2 YFSETQ. This receptor was taken from a woman aged 70 to 79 with renal cell carcinoma. The chain employs TRBV5-1 and TRBJ2-7, with D unresolved. The sample in question was blood, obtained from a patient whose treatment included radiotherapy and nephrectomy. CDR3 residues: CASSLESFLSYEQYF. CDR3 nucleotide sequence: TGCGCCAGCAGCTTGGAAAGCTTCCTATCCTACGAGCAGTACTTC. Supplemented by reference TRBV5-1 and TRBJ2-7, the full variable domain reads KAGVTQTPRYLIKTRGQQVTLSCSPISGHRSVSWYQQTPGQGLQFLFEYFSETQRNKGNFPGRFSGRQFSNSRSEMNVSTLELGDSALYLCASSLESFLSYEQYFGPGTRLTVT.